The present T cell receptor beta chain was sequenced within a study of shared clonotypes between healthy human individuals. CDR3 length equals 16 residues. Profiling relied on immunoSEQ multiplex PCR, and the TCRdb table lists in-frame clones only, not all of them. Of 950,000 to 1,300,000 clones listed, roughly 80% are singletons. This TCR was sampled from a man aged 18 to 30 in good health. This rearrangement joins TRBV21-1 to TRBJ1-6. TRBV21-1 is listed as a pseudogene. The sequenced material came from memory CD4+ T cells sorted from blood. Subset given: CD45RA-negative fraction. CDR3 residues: CASSKGSAAYNSPLHF. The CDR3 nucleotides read TGTGCCAGCAGCAAAGGGTCGGCAGCTTATAATTCACCCCTCCACTTT.